The source of this T cell receptor (beta chain) is a study of blood T cell repertoires in COVID-19. About the study: Sites across the United States, Italy and Spain contributed samples from acute and convalescent COVID-19. PBMCs, B-cell-depleted T cells, or T cells were the source of the cDNA or gDNA that made up the material.

Original handling: Nucleated cell counts were estimated from reference gene primer amplification. TCRdb keeps only in-frame clones here, not all; method: immunoSEQ multiplex PCR. The V and J calls and clone size were taken over from that table, and D and trimming were inferred from the DNA. The profile shows about 260,000 clones, approximately 90% of them singletons. This clone was picked up a small number of times. The sample comprised peripheral blood. This receptor was identified in a woman aged 45-60 years who had recovered from COVID-19.

CDR3 DNA sequence: TGTGCCAGTATCTCGGGACCGCGGAGGGGTGAAAAACTGTTTTTT. Translated, it gives CASISGPRRGEKLFF. The V call is TRBV19, the J call TRBJ1-4, with D possibly being TRBD1 (5 bases). Trimming left V 7 bases short and J 7 bases short, with 19 bases between. CDR3 length equals 15 residues. The germline V gene encodes CDR1 LNHDA and CDR2 SQIVND (reference sequence).